The 24 T cell receptor beta chains given below trace back to one sample, sequenced in a study of beta chain features in type 1 diabetes. Study results and limitations: Type 1 diabetes patients had moderately but significantly shorter TCRB CDR3s in all four CD4+ subsets.

The study reverse transcribed the entire isolated RNA, so it sequenced expressed TCRB transcripts. Repertoires were generated with immunoSEQ multiplex PCR, while TCRdb's copy carries only in-frame clones and drops some. The sample includes about 660,000 clones, around 15% seen only once; the top ten take 0.035% to 0.04%. No antigens are known for them. The specimen sequenced was naive CD4+ T cells from blood. The receptors stem from a man aged 18 to 29 with type 1 diabetes.

The chain recombines TRBV29-1 with TRBJ1-4; D possibly corresponds to TRBD1 (5 bases). CDR3 length: 15 amino acids. Trimming took 3 bases from V and 10 from J, leaving 21 bases between them. Germline CDR1 reads SQVTM; CDR2 reads ANQGSEA. CDR3 coding DNA: TGCAGCGTTGAGTCCGGGACGGCACCACGGGGAAAACTGTTTTTT. It yields the protein CSVESGTAPRGKLFF.

This clone was seen a handful of times. The chain joins TRBV28 to TRBJ1-2, with D unclear. V lost 3 bases and J lost 9, with 8 bases in between. Germline V CDR1 and CDR2: MDHEN, SYDVKM. This CDR3 has 11 residues. The CDR3 spells CASSFETRYTF. The CDR3 nucleotides are TGTGCCAGCAGTTTTGAGACTCGCTACACCTTC.

The chain couples TRBV6-5 to TRBJ1-2; D might be TRBD1 (6 bases). Trimming cost V 5 bases and J 6 bases, with 16 bases left between them. This CDR3 is 14 amino acids long. Germline V gives CDR1 MNHEY, CDR2 SVGAGI. Here the CDR3 reads CASSLTDRADGYTF. The CDR3 DNA sequence: TGTGCCAGCAGTCTCACGGACAGAGCGGATGGCTACACCTTC.

The chain carries TRBV28 and TRBJ2-5; a weak D match, TRBD2 (6 bases). V was cut by 3 bases and J by 2 bases, with 10 bases left in between. CDR3 length equals 14 residues. The germline gives CDR1 MDHEN, CDR2 SYDVKM. The CDR3 is CASSFMGRQETQYF. CDR3 DNA: TGTGCCAGCAGTTTTATGGGGAGGCAAGAGACCCAGTACTTC.

In this sample, this clone turned up a few times. Mismatch with germline at one junction end may stem from a read error. The V call is TRBV25-1, the J call TRBJ2-5; TRBD1 might be the D (6 bases). Per germline, CDR1 MGHDK and CDR2 SYGVNS. The CDR3 totals 17 residues. The CDR3 region is CACSEWMAGATQETQYF. Written as DNA, the CDR3 is TGTGCCTGCAGTGAATGGATGGCAGGGGCAACCCAAGAGACCCAGTACTTC.

This clone has only a few counts. The chain couples TRBV2 to TRBJ2-1, with 8 bases lining up with TRBD2. The V segment lost 5 bases and the J segment 7 bases; nucleotides outside the gene matches: 4. CDR3 size: 13 residues. The germline V gene encodes CDR1 SNHLY and CDR2 FYNNEI. The chain's CDR3 is CASSRGTRNEQFF. In nucleotides, the CDR3 is TGTGCCAGCAGTCGAGGGACTAGGAATGAGCAGTTCTTC.

In this sample, this clone turned up a few times. The chain combines TRBV19 with TRBJ2-1, with D maybe TRBD1 (6 bases). CDR1 LNHDA and CDR2 SQIVND come from the germline V gene (reference sequence). Trimming cost V 7 bases and J 4 bases, with 17 bases left between them. This CDR3 is 15 amino acids long. The CDR3 coding sequence is TGTGCCAGTACCTCAGGGTGGGGGCTTTACAATGAGCAGTTCTTC. It is translated as CASTSGWGLYNEQFF.

The chain is built from TRBV11-1 and TRBJ1-2; TRBD1 might be the D (6 bases). Trimming took 2 bases from V and 7 from J, leaving 11 bases between them. The germline V gene encodes CDR1 SGHAT and CDR2 FQDESV (reference sequence). The CDR3 is made up of 13 amino acids. CDR3 bases: TGTGCCAGCAGCTTACGGGGGCAGTCTGGCTACACCTTC. It encodes CASSLRGQSGYTF. The whole variable domain, filled in from reference TRBV11-1 and TRBJ1-2, reads EAEVAQSPRYKITEKSQAVAFWCDPISGHATLYWYRQILGQGPELLVQFQDESVVDDSQLPKDRFSAERLKGVDSTLKIQPAELGDSAMYLCASSLRGQSGYTFGSGTRLTVV.

V gene TRBV30 combines with J gene TRBJ2-1; 7 bases align to TRBD2. J gave up 7 bases and V 1 base, and 7 bases lay outside the gene matches. Germline V gives CDR1 GTSNPN, CDR2 SVGIG (reference sequence). The CDR3 length is 14 residues. The DNA for the CDR3 is TGTGCCTGGAGTGGGGGGGGTGAGAGTAATGAGCAGTTCTTC. Protein sequence: CAWSGGGESNEQFF.

The chain's CDR3 is CASSEAGQSYNEQFF. CDR3 coding DNA: TGTGCCAGCAGTGAAGCGGGTCAGTCCTACAATGAGCAGTTCTTC. The V gene is TRBV25-1, the J gene TRBJ2-1; possibly TRBD2 for D (5 bases). Germline lookup yields CDR1 MGHDK and CDR2 SYGVNS. This CDR3 has 15 amino acids. V shed 2 bases and J shed 1 base, with 9 bases lying between them.

This clone came up a few times. The identical CDR3 is also encoded by other nucleotide sequences in the sample. This chain joins TRBV7-9 and TRBJ1-6; D uncertain. V lost 11 bases and J lost 3, with 14 bases in between. This CDR3 is 14 amino acids long. Germline V gives CDR1 SEHNR, CDR2 FQNEAQ (reference sequence). The CDR3 sequence: CASSSGSYNSPLHF. CDR3 DNA sequence: TGTGCCTCGTCCTCGGGCAGCTATAATTCACCCCTCCACTTT.

The table lists this clone with a few counts. The rearrangement joins TRBV6-5 to TRBJ2-1; D possibly corresponds to TRBD2 (6 bases). The length of the CDR3 is 13 residues. V was cut by 5 bases and J by 4 bases, with 9 bases left in between. CDR1 and CDR2 (germline): MNHEY, SVGAGI. The CDR3, as DNA: TGTGCCAGCAGTGGGAGCGGGTACAATGAGCAGTTCTTC. Amino acid sequence: CASSGSGYNEQFF.

Only a few counts were recorded for this clone. The chain joins TRBV30 to TRBJ2-3, with TRBD2 identical over 7 bases. The V gene end was trimmed by 3 bases and the J gene end by 3 bases; junction bases not matched to a gene: 3. This CDR3 is built from 13 residues. CDR1 is GTSNPN and CDR2 is SVGIG in the germline V gene (reference sequence). The CDR3 DNA follows: TGTGCCTGGAGCAGCGGGGTAACAGATACGCAGTATTTT. Encoded protein: CAWSSGVTDTQYF.

This chain joins TRBV30 and TRBJ1-2; D not resolved. The V end lost 5 bases, the J end lost 4 bases, and 11 bases lay between the germline ends. The germline V gene encodes CDR1 GTSNPN and CDR2 SVGIG (reference sequence). The CDR3 covers 12 residues. The CDR3 here is CAWQHGSYGYTF. CDR3 sequence (DNA): TGTGCCTGGCAGCACGGGAGCTATGGCTACACCTTC.

The chain combines TRBV7-2 with TRBJ1-2; D gene ambiguous. The CDR3 is 12 amino acids. Per germline, CDR1 SGHTA and CDR2 FQGNSA. V was trimmed by 5 bases and J by 6 bases, leaving 10 bases between them. The CDR3 region is CASSRALDGYTF. The CDR3, as DNA: TGTGCCAGCAGCAGGGCCCTGGATGGCTACACCTTC.

The chain joins TRBV28 to TRBJ2-4, with TRBD1 as a possible D gene (6 bases). Germline lookup yields CDR1 MDHEN and CDR2 SYDVKM. Trimming stripped 3 bases from V and 3 bases from J, with 9 bases between. The CDR3 runs to 14 residues. The CDR3 bases are TGTGCCAGCAGTTTCGCAGGGGTCAAAAACATTCAGTACTTC. This codes for CASSFAGVKNIQYF.

Only a few counts were recorded for this clone. This rearrangement joins TRBV4-3 to TRBJ1-3; possibly TRBD1 for D (6 bases). The CDR3 covers 17 residues. V shed 0 bases and J shed 4 bases, with 16 bases lying between them. The germline gives CDR1 LGHNA, CDR2 YSLEER. The CDR3 sequence: CASSQDLFTGNGNTIYF. The CDR3, as DNA: TGCGCCAGCAGCCAAGATCTATTTACAGGGAACGGAAACACCATATATTTT.

This clone has a single count. V gene TRBV4-2 combines with J gene TRBJ2-7, with D tentatively TRBD2 (6 bases). Germline loops: CDR1 LGHNA, CDR2 YNFKEQ. V lost 3 bases and J 3 bases, leaving 12 bases between the germline ends. The CDR3 sequence is 14 residues long. The CDR3 region is CASSQTRLGYEQYF. In DNA, the CDR3 is TGTGCCAGCAGCCAGACACGACTAGGCTACGAGCAGTACTTC.

This clone has only a few counts. The rearrangement uses TRBV9 and TRBJ2-1, with 11 positions matching TRBD2. CDR3 size: 21 residues. The germline CDR1 and CDR2 sequences are SGDLS and YYNGEE. V shed 4 bases and J 0 bases; nucleotides not matched to a gene: 18. The CDR3 DNA reads TGTGCCAGCAGCCTCGGGACTAGCGGCCCGATAACCTTCCGCTCCTACAATGAGCAGTTCTTC. This translates into CASSLGTSGPITFRSYNEQFF.

V gene TRBV29-1 combines with J gene TRBJ2-7; 8 nucleotides agree with TRBD2. V lost 7 bases to trimming and J lost 9 bases; unmatched junction nucleotides: 11. CDR3 length: 12 amino acids. Germline V gene sequence: CDR1 SQVTM, CDR2 ANQGSEA. CDR3 residues: CSALGGAFVQYF. CDR3 in DNA: TGCAGCGCCCTCGGGGGGGCGTTCGTGCAGTACTTC.

The chain links TRBV9 to TRBJ1-4; D unclear. There are 14 residues in the CDR3. V gave up 0 bases and J gave up 8 bases, with 11 bases separating them. CDR1 is SGDLS, CDR2 YYNGEE, per germline. In nucleotides, the CDR3 is TGTGCCAGCAGCGTAGAAGGGTCGAGAGAAAAACTGTTTTTT. It is translated as CASSVEGSREKLFF.

There are a few counts of this clone. V usage is TRBV5-4 and J usage is TRBJ2-3; D might be TRBD1 (6 bases). CDR1 SGHNT and CDR2 YYREEE come from the germline V gene (reference sequence). The CDR3 is 15 amino acids. V was shortened by 5 bases and J by 2 bases, with 15 bases between the two germline ends. The CDR3 coding sequence is TGTGCCAGCAGGCCGGGGACATTCGCCACAGATACGCAGTATTTT. It is translated as CASRPGTFATDTQYF.

This clone came up a few times. The chain uses TRBV6-6 and TRBJ1-3; 8 bases match TRBD1. Germline V gene lookup returns CDR1 MNHNY and CDR2 SVGAGI (reference sequence). V lost 2 bases and J lost 4; bases outside the gene matches: 7. The CDR3 sequence is 16 residues long. The CDR3 is CASSYQTGGSGNTIYF. CDR3 bases: TGTGCCAGCAGTTACCAAACAGGGGGATCCGGAAACACCATATATTTT.

This clone appeared a few times. The chain joins TRBV9 to TRBJ2-1; 11 bases agree with TRBD2. Unmatched junction bases numbered 12, after V lost 4 bases and J lost 0 bases. This CDR3 region has 19 residues. Germline CDR1 reads SGDLS; CDR2 reads YYNGEE. The CDR3 sequence is CASSPPGLAGPSSYNEQFF. The DNA of the CDR3 is TGTGCCAGCAGCCCCCCCGGACTAGCGGGCCCCAGCTCCTACAATGAGCAGTTCTTC.